This T cell receptor beta chain appears in the sequencing data of a study of blood T cell repertoires in COVID-19. Across the whole study: Collection of acute and convalescent COVID-19 samples took place in the United States, Italy and Spain. PBMCs, B-cell-depleted T cells, or T cells provided the cDNA or gDNA that made up the material.

In the original workflow: Estimation of nucleated cell counts relied on the amplification of reference gene primers. The table came from immunoSEQ multiplex PCR; TCRdb's copy has only in-frame clones and leaves some out. That table is the source of V, J and clone size, and D and trimming were worked out from the DNA. The sample shows around 180,000 clones, about 84% of them seen only once. Recruitment covered about two dozen US areas and drew participants whose ages spanned roughly 18 to 100 years. The CDR3 is 15 amino acids. The J segment lost 4 bases and the V segment lost 0 bases, leaving 3 bases of the junction unmatched. From germline, CDR1 is LGHNA and CDR2 YNFKEQ.

The receptor's source is a young woman who had recovered from COVID-19. Sequences were obtained from PBMCs or T cells enriched from blood (not recorded which). The chain combines TRBV4-2 with TRBJ1-3, with 7 positions matching TRBD1. CDR3 DNA sequence: TGTGCCAGCAGCCAAGAACGGACAGGCGGAAACACCATATATTTT. Residues: CASSQERTGGNTIYF.